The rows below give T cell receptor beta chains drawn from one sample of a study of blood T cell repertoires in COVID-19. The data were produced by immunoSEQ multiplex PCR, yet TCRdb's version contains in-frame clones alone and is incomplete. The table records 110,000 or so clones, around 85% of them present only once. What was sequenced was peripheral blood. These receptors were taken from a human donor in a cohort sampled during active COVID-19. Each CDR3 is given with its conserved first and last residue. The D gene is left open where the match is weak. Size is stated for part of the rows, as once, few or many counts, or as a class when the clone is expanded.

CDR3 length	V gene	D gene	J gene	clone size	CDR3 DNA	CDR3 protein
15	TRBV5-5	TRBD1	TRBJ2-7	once	TGTGCCAGCAGCTATGGGACAGGGAGCTCCTACGAGCAGTACTTC	CASSYGTGSSYEQYF
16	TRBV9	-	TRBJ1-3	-	TGTGCCAGCAGCGTGGGAGGGGGGATCTCTGGAAACACCATATATTTT	CASSVGGGISGNTIYF
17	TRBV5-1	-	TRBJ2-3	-	TGCGCCAGCAGCCTCGGAGGGGACTCCCGAGGCACAGATACGCAGTATTTT	CASSLGGDSRGTDTQYF
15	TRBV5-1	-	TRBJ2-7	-	TGCGCCAGCAGCTTGGATTCTACAGTGACCTACGAGCAGTACTTC	CASSLDSTVTYEQYF
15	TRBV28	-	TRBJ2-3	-	TGTGCCAGCAGTTTAGTAGGGGGGGCCGAAGATACGCAGTATTTT	CASSLVGGAEDTQYF
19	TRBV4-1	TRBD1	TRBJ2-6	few	TGCGCCAGCAGCGAAGTTAACAGGGGGATCGGTCCTGGGGCCAACGTCCTGACTTTC	CASSEVNRGIGPGANVLTF
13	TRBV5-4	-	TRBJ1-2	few	TGTGCCAGCAGCTTGACAACTAACTATGGCTACACCTTC	CASSLTTNYGYTF
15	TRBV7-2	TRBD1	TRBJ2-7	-	TGTGCCAGCAGCTTATCGGGACAGGGTTCCTACGAGCAGTACTTC	CASSLSGQGSYEQYF
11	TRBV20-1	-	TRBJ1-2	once	TGCAGTGCTAGAGCCTCCTATGGCTACACCTTC	CSARASYGYTF
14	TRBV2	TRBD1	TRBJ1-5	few	TGTGCCAGCAGTCCGACAGGGCAAATTCAGCCCCAGCATTTT	CASSPTGQIQPQHF
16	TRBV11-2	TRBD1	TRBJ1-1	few	TGTGCCAGCAGCCTCCGGACAGGGGGCGCTTTCACTGAAGCTTTCTTT	CASSLRTGGAFTEAFF
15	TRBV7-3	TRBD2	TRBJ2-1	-	TGTGCCAGCAGCTTACTGACTAGCGGGGACAATGAGCAGTTCTTC	CASSLLTSGDNEQFF
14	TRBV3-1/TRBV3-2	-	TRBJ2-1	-	TGTGCCAGCAGCCAAGAGTGGGGTGAGGGTGAGCAGTTCTTC	CASSQEWGEGEQFF
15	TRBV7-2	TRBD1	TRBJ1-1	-	TGTGCCAGCAGCGAAACGACAGGGGAATGGCTAGAAGCTTTCTTT	CASSETTGEWLEAFF
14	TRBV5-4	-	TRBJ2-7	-	TGTGCCAGCAGCCCCGGGGTTGACGCCTACGAGCAGTACTTC	CASSPGVDAYEQYF
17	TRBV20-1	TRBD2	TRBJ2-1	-	TGCAGTGCTAGTGGACTAGCGGGGGCCCCCTTGTACAATGAGCAGTTCTTC	CSASGLAGAPLYNEQFF
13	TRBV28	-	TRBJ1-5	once	TGTGCCAGCAGTACACGGACAGATCAGCCCCAGCATTTT	CASSTRTDQPQHF
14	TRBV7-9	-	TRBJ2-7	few	TGTGCCAGCAGTTCGAGTCCGGGAGCCTACGAGCAGTACTTC	CASSSSPGAYEQYF
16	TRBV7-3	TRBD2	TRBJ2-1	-	TGTGCCAGCAGCTTAAGAGGCGGGAGCTCCTACAATGAGCAGTTCTTC	CASSLRGGSSYNEQFF
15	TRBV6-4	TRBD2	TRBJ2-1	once	TGTGCCAGCAGCGTCAGCGGGGGCCCTTACAATGAGCAGTTCTTC	CASSVSGGPYNEQFF
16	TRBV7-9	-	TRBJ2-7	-	TGTGCCAGCAGCCGGGGACCGGGAGAATTTCGGGACGAGCAGTACTTC	CASSRGPGEFRDEQYF
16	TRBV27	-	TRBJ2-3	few	TGTGCCAGCAGTCCAACGGGGGTTATGGCTGCAGATACGCAGTATTTT	CASSPTGVMAADTQYF
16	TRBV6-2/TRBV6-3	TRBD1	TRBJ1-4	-	TGTGCCAGCAGCCCGGGACAGGGTAAAGGTCCAGAAAAACTGTTTTTT	CASSPGQGKGPEKLFF
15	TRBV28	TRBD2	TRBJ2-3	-	TGTGCCAGCAGTTTAGCGGGGGGCAGCACAGATACGCAGTATTTT	CASSLAGGSTDTQYF
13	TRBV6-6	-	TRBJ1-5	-	TGTGCCAGCAGTTACTTCGGGGATCAGCCCCAGCATTTT	CASSYFGDQPQHF
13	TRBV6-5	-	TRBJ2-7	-	TGTGCCAGCAGTAACGACAGGGCGGGAGGGCAGTACTTC	CASSNDRAGGQYF
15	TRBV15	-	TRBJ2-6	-	TGTGCCACCAGAGTAGGGGGGGCTGGGGCCAACGTCCTGACTTTC	CATRVGGAGANVLTF
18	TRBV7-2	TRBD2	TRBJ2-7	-	TGTGCCAGCAGCTTATATCCTAGCGGGGGGGCCGCCTCCTACGAGCAGTACTTC	CASSLYPSGGAASYEQYF
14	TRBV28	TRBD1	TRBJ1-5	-	TGTGCCAGCACCCCACAGGGACAGTGGGAGCCCCAGCATTTT	CASTPQGQWEPQHF
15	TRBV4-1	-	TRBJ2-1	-	TGCGCCAGCAGCCAAGGACAATTCTCCTACAATGAGCAGTTCTTC	CASSQGQFSYNEQFF
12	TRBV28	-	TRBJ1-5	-	TGTGCCAGCAGTTTCTCGGACAGACCCCAGCATTTT	CASSFSDRPQHF
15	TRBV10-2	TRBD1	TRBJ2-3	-	TGCGCCAGCAGGGGACAGGGGGTGGGTGTAGATACGCAGTATTTT	CASRGQGVGVDTQYF
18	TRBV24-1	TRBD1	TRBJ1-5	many	TGTGCCACCAGTGATGGGACAGGGGGTCCTTATAGCAATCAGCCCCAGCATTTT	CATSDGTGGPYSNQPQHF
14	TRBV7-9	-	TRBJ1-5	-	TGTGCCAGCAGCCCCGGGGGTGCTTATCAGCCCCAGCATTTT	CASSPGGAYQPQHF
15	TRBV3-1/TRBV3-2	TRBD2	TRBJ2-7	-	TGTGCCAGCCGCCGAGGGGTAGCGGGGGATGCTGAGCAGTACTTC	CASRRGVAGDAEQYF
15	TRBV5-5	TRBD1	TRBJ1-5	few	TGTGCCAGCAGCTTGGATAGGGACAGAGGTGAGCCCCAGCATTTT	CASSLDRDRGEPQHF
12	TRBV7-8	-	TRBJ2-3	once	TGTGCCAGCAGCCCCTCGCTAGGTACGCAGTATTTT	CASSPSLGTQYF
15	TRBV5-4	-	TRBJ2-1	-	TGTGCCAGCAGCCCCCGAGGAGGCAGCTACAATGAGCAGTTCTTC	CASSPRGGSYNEQFF
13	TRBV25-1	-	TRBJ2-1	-	TGTGCCACCAGGCAGAACCTAGCCAATGAGCAGTTCTTC	CATRQNLANEQFF
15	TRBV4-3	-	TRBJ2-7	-	TGCGCCAGCAGCCAAGGTGATACAGAAGGCTACGAGCAGTACTTC	CASSQGDTEGYEQYF
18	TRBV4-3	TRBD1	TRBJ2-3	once	TGCGCCAGCAGCCAAGCTTTCCGGACAGGGTGGGGCACAGATACGCAGTATTTT	CASSQAFRTGWGTDTQYF
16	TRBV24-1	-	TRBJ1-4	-	TGTGCCACCAGTGATTTGGACAGCACAACTAATGAAAAACTGTTTTTT	CATSDLDSTTNEKLFF
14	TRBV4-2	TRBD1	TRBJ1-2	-	TGTGCCAGCAGCAGACGACAGGGGGCTAGGGGCTACACCTTC	CASSRRQGARGYTF
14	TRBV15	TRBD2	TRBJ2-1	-	TGTGCCACCAGCTTAGCGGGGCTTGGAATGGAGCAGTTCTTC	CATSLAGLGMEQFF